Sequencing of this TCR beta chain was carried out in a study of T cells after yellow fever vaccination. Study at large: SMART-Seq v4 Ultra Low Input handled preparation of low-cell-number fractions. Study-level points and caveats: Weaker overall was a secondary response that nonetheless peaked faster, on day 5 versus 15.

The germline V and J ends were trimmed by 0 bases and 3 bases, with 10 bases remaining between them. Germline V gene lookup returns CDR1 ENHRY and CDR2 SYGVKD. This CDR3 spans 15 amino acids. A universal primer site and UMIs were added as TCR cDNA was made by 5'RACE template switching. From the 5' RACE reads, TCRdb called clonotypes with MiXCR, one entry per CDR3 protein. The table shows 250,000 to 400,000 distinct CDR3 sequences, with approximately 4% occurring only once. Turning to this clonotype: The antigen is undetermined.

This TCR came from a man aged 18 to 29 who received the YFV17D yellow fever vaccine. The chain carries TRBV10-3 and TRBJ2-3, with D uncertain. The material sequenced was PBMCs, taken 15 days after the yellow fever booster vaccination. The CDR3 protein is CAISESGYTTDTQYF. CDR3 sequence (DNA): TGTGCCATCAGTGAGTCCGGGTATACAACAGATACGCAGTATTTT.